These T cell receptor beta chains were read from a single sample in a study of blood T cell repertoires in COVID-19. Assay: immunoSEQ multiplex PCR; the TCRdb copy retains only in-frame clones and omits some. The table shows approximately 400,000 clones, with 70% to 90% occurring only once. Source material: PBMCs or T cells enriched from blood (not recorded which). The origin of the receptors is a woman aged 18-29 years who had recovered from COVID-19. Both conserved end residues are part of each CDR3. The D gene is left open where the match is weak. Expanded clones are given a class, and other clones once, few, many or no size at all.

V gene,J gene,clone size,D gene,CDR3 protein,CDR3 DNA
TRBV1,TRBJ1-3,.,.,CTSSLSTGAGNTIYF,TGCACCAGCAGCCTATCGACAGGGGCAGGAAACACCATATATTTT
TRBV2,TRBJ2-1,.,.,CASRRSGGYNEQFF,TGTGCCAGTCGAAGGTCAGGAGGCTACAATGAGCAGTTCTTC
TRBV4-1,TRBJ1-1,.,TRBD1,CASSQEDRGKVGAFF,TGCGCCAGCAGCCAAGAAGACAGGGGAAAGGTGGGCGCTTTCTTT
TRBV6-5,TRBJ1-2,.,TRBD1,CASSYTRQGANYGYTF,TGTGCCAGCAGTTACACCAGACAGGGAGCTAACTATGGCTACACCTTC
TRBV6-1,TRBJ1-5,.,TRBD1,CASSDEGSGTGQPQHF,TGTGCCAGCAGTGACGAGGGGTCGGGGACAGGCCAGCCCCAGCATTTT
TRBV2,TRBJ2-5,.,.,CASKPGASETQYF,TGTGCCAGCAAGCCAGGGGCATCGGAGACCCAGTACTTC
TRBV7-2,TRBJ2-5,.,TRBD1,CASSLALDRGLETQYF,TGTGCCAGCAGCTTAGCCCTTGACAGGGGTCTGGAGACCCAGTACTTC
TRBV30,TRBJ2-3,.,TRBD2,CAWSAGLAGGWDTQYF,TGTGCCTGGAGCGCCGGACTAGCGGGGGGCTGGGATACGCAGTATTTT
TRBV27,TRBJ2-7,.,.,CASSLGHYYEQYF,TGTGCCAGCAGTTTGGGCCATTACTACGAGCAGTACTTC
TRBV2,TRBJ2-7,once,.,CASEQSYEQYF,TGTGCCAGCGAACAGTCCTACGAGCAGTACTTC
TRBV21-1,TRBJ2-7,.,.,CASSKVTGGGEQYF,TGTGCCAGCAGCAAGGTGACAGGGGGAGGAGAGCAGTACTTC
TRBV9,TRBJ2-5,few,TRBD2,CASSVGPSGGEETQYF,TGTGCCAGCAGCGTAGGGCCTAGCGGGGGGGAAGAGACCCAGTACTTC
TRBV9,TRBJ1-3,.,.,CASTLEDGLIGGTIYF,TGTGCCAGCACCCTAGAAGATGGACTTATAGGGGGCACCATATATTTT
TRBV3-1/TRBV3-2,TRBJ1-1,.,.,CASSHGGVLNTEAFF,TGTGCCAGCAGCCACGGGGGGGTCCTGAACACTGAAGCTTTCTTT
TRBV4-2,TRBJ2-2,.,.,CASSPSQGPTGELFF,TGTGCCAGCAGCCCTAGTCAGGGGCCCACCGGGGAGCTGTTTTTT
TRBV18,TRBJ2-3,.,.,CASSSVGPLADTQYF,TGTGCCAGCTCATCTGTTGGCCCCCTGGCAGATACGCAGTATTTT
TRBV6-5,TRBJ1-6,.,.,CASKARNNSPLHF,TGTGCCAGCAAAGCACGAAATAATTCACCCCTCCACTTT
TRBV11-2,TRBJ2-5,once,TRBD2,CASSSGTSVQETQYF,TGTGCCAGCAGCTCCGGGACTAGCGTACAAGAGACCCAGTACTTC
TRBV7-3,TRBJ2-4,.,TRBD2,CASSFRAGALAKNIQYF,TGTGCCAGCAGCTTCCGAGCGGGGGCACTAGCCAAAAACATTCAGTACTTC
TRBV11-1,TRBJ1-6,.,.,CASSSSPGQGTSPLHF,TGTGCCAGCAGCTCGAGCCCGGGGCAGGGGACTTCACCCCTCCACTTT
TRBV6-5,TRBJ2-7,.,.,CASRPSFKGLHEQYF,TGTGCCAGCAGACCTTCGTTTAAGGGGCTACACGAGCAGTACTTC